The 5 T cell receptor beta chains reported below all come from one sample, sequenced in a study of robustness of blood B and T cell sequencing. mRNA, not genomic DNA, served as the source for TCR beta repertoires. cDNA was made with a 5' template-switch oligo adding a universal priming site. The template-switch oligo carried a 12-nucleotide random UMI tagging each cDNA molecule. TCRdb passed the PCR reads through MiXCR, listing each CDR3 protein once. The sample yields more than 1,500 distinct CDR3 sequences, over 45% seen once. What was sequenced was peripheral blood. Source of these receptors: a human donor in good health.

This clonotype has a handful of counts. The V gene is TRBV20-1, the J gene TRBJ2-1, with D tentatively TRBD1 (5 bases). Between the trimmed V and J ends, which lost 0 bases and 3 bases, there was a span of 12 bases. Germline V gene sequence: CDR1 DFQATT, CDR2 SNEGSKA (reference sequence). CDR3 length: 15 residues. The CDR3 nucleotides read TGCAGTGCTAGAGATCCGACCAGGGACTACAATGAGCAGTTCTTC. This translates into CSARDPTRDYNEQFF.

This clonotype is a singleton in its sample. CDR3 coding DNA: TGTGCCAGCTCAAAGACTAGCGGGGGTCCCTACGAGCAGTACTTC. It translates to CASSKTSGGPYEQYF. V gene TRBV18 combines with J gene TRBJ2-7; 12 positions match TRBD2. The CDR3 extends over 15 amino acids. V lost 5 bases and J lost 2; bases outside the gene matches: 4. Germline CDR1 KGHSH, CDR2 LQKENI.

This clonotype was found a few times. This CDR3 reads CATSTRGGERYEQYF. CDR3 nucleotide sequence: TGTGCCACCAGCACCCGGGGTGGAGAAAGATACGAGCAGTACTTC. The V call is TRBV15, the J call TRBJ2-7; tentative D call: TRBD2 (5 bases). The V end was cut by 4 bases, the J end by 4 bases, with 17 bases between. This CDR3 has 15 amino acids. Per the germline V gene, CDR1 is LNHNV and CDR2 is YYDKDF (reference sequence).

The chain has TRBV7-6 and TRBJ1-6, with D unclear. The CDR3 runs 13 residues. Per the germline V gene, CDR1 is SGHVS and CDR2 is FNYEAQ. V was shortened by 5 bases and J by 9 bases, with 11 bases between the two germline ends. The CDR3 reads CASSHGEGSPLHF. The CDR3 DNA is TGTGCCAGCAGCCATGGAGAAGGTTCACCCCTCCACTTT.

This clonotype is labeled as large. The rearrangement joins TRBV6-2 or TRBV6-3 to TRBJ1-6, with D possibly TRBD1 on 5 matching bases. Germline lookup yields CDR1 MNHEY and CDR2 SVGEGT. The CDR3 has 19 residues. V dropped 3 bases and J dropped 0 bases, with 18 bases sitting between them. CDR3 coding DNA: TGTGCCAGCAGTTATTCCGAGACAGTCCCCAGCTCCTATAATTCACCCCTCCACTTT. Its protein is CASSYSETVPSSYNSPLHF.